This TCR beta chain originates from a study of metastatic and nonmetastatic thyroid tumors. Study-wide context: Where malignant and benign thyroid patients were concerned, repertoires were compared across blood and tumor or nodule tissue. The study, taken as a whole, reports: When malignant thyroid tumors were compared with benign nodules, TCR beta diversity was reportedly significantly higher in the malignant tumors. This held in both blood and tumor samples.

On this clone: Antigen: not known.

In the original workflow: Clinicopathological groups differed in CDR3, with these differences serving to build a distant-metastasis classifier for papillary thyroid cancer. TCRdb re-called clones via MiXCR from the PCR reads. The V and J calls reflect TCRdb's pipeline rather than the authors' work. The sample lists about 9,400 clones; 25% to 40% were seen once. V lost 5 bases and J lost 7; bases outside the gene matches: 10. CDR1 is SEHNR, CDR2 FQNEAQ, per germline (reference sequence). The length of the CDR3 is 14 residues. Patients were all untreated before their thyroid surgery. This TCR derives from a female donor with papillary thyroid cancer or a benign thyroid nodule (not recorded which). Some clones in this sample may be carry-over from other donors' samples. This chain joins TRBV7-9 and TRBJ1-1, with 7 bases fitting TRBD1. The specimen sequenced was adjacent normal tissue. The CDR3 DNA is TGTGCCAGCAGCCGGAATACGGGGACAGTTGAAGCTTTCTTT. This translates into CASSRNTGTVEAFF.